This TCR beta chain was observed in a study of siplizumab effects on memory and regulatory T cells. Study observations and caveats: Naive T cells, seemingly more diverse than memory cells, seemed major alloresponse contributors. Where siplizumab was present, mappable alloreactive CD4+ clones averaged around 69% Treg-derived, compared with 26.9% in controls.

The method was immunoSEQ multiplex PCR; TCRdb's version includes in-frame clones alone and lacks a portion of them. Of roughly 60,000 clones detected, just over 90% appear once; the ten largest clones hold 38%. With regard to this clone: What it binds is unknown.

There are 12 residues in the CDR3. The V gene's germline CDR1 is GTSNPN and CDR2 SVGIG (reference sequence). V was clipped by 5 bases and J by 8 bases, with 16 bases between them. The sequencing sample was made of CD8+ T cells sorted from blood. V is TRBV30 and J is TRBJ2-7; D may be TRBD1 or TRBD2 (5 bases each). This TCR was sampled from a human donor in good health. Written as DNA, the CDR3 is TGTGCCTGGGGGGCGGGCCCCGGACAGCAGTACTTC. Amino acids: CAWGAGPGQQYF. Together with reference TRBV30 and TRBJ2-7, the CDR3 gives the full variable domain: SQTIHQWPATLVQPVGSPLSLECTVEGTSNPNLYWYRQAAGRGLQLLFYSVGIGQISSEVPQNLSASRPQDRQFILSSKKLLLSDSGFYLCAWGAGPGQQYFGPGTRLTVT.